What follows describes a single TCR beta chain. Its antigen is unknown. Germline CDR1 and CDR2: SQVTM and ANQGSEA. Trimming took off 6 bases at V and 2 bases at J, with 25 bases between the two ends. The CDR3 runs 17 residues. This sample was included in a study of T cell repertoires in cytomegalovirus infection. Overall study: Public TCR beta signatures marked donors with CMV infection and the matching HLA. General study findings and limits: CMV carriers having the relevant HLA were flagged by cumulative public TCR beta family frequency. Dominating the ex vivo response were TCR beta clonotypes that were CMV-specific and HLA-C-restricted.

TCRdb called the reads again in MiXCR, with one record for every CDR3 protein. This sample has hundreds of thousands of distinct CDR3 sequences, with less than 20% found just once. This chain links TRBV29-1 with TRBJ2-5, with D perhaps TRBD2 (6 bases). The receptor was derived from a human donor in good health (CMV status not recorded). Some clones in this sample may be carry-over from other donors' samples. The sample was PBMCs. CDR3 in DNA: TGCAGCGTCCGGACTACCCGGGCGCTGTTACCACAAGAGACCCAGTACTTC. Residues: CSVRTTRALLPQETQYF.